This entry is about one T cell receptor beta chain. V was clipped by 3 bases and J by 8 bases, with 16 bases between them. The germline V gene has CDR1 DFQATT and CDR2 SNEGSKA (reference sequence). The CDR3 loop spans 13 amino acids. Clones were sequenced by immunoSEQ multiplex PCR, and TCRdb holds only the in-frame ones, with some missing. Of about 220,000 clones in the sample, 82% were seen once. The sample originates from a study of blood T cell repertoires in COVID-19. The receptor was derived from a woman of 80 years or more with acute or convalescent COVID-19. The sample taken for sequencing was peripheral blood. This chain connects TRBV20-1 to TRBJ1-2; D is unclear. CDR3 amino acids: CSASIRGRQGYTF. The CDR3 DNA reads as TGCAGTGCTAGTATTCGAGGGCGGCAGGGCTACACCTTC.